The following is a T cell receptor (beta chain) sequence with its context. What it binds is not known. This table comes from immunoSEQ multiplex PCR, and its TCRdb copy is limited to in-frame clones, with some not included. The repertoire consists of under 2,500 clones, with around 70% occurring once and the leading ten covering approximately 40%. The CDR3 consists of 15 residues. The trim removed 6 bases at V and 0 bases at J, leaving 7 bases unmatched. The germline gives CDR1 MDHEN, CDR2 SYDVKM. This specimen belongs to a study of CD8 T cell repertoires and HIV-1 epitope variants. Study details: 1M T cells were kept uncultured as a baseline. Study-wide findings and caveats: Most of the nine antigen-specific clonotypes appeared cross-reactive to autologous or escape variants.

This clonotype was obtained from a male donor with HIV. The sample comprised cultured CD8+ T cells derived from PBMCs. V usage is TRBV28 and J usage is TRBJ1-2; 7 positions match TRBD1. CDR3 bases: TGTGCCAGCAGCTCGGGACAGCTAGCTAACTATGGCTACACCTTC. Translation: CASSSGQLANYGYTF.